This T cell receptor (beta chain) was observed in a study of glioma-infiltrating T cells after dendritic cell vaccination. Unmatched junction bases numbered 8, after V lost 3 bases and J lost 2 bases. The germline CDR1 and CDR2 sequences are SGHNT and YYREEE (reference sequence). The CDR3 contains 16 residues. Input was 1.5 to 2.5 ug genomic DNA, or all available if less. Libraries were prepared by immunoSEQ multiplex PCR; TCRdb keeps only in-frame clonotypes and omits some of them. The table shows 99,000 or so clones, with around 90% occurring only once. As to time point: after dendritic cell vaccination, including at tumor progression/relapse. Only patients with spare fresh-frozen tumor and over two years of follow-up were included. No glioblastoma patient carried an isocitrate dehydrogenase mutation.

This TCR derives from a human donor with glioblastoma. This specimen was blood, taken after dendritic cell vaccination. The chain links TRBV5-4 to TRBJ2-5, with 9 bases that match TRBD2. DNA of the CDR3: TGTGCCAGCAGCTGGGGACTAGCAGAACTTCAAGAGACCCAGTACTTC. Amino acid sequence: CASSWGLAELQETQYF.